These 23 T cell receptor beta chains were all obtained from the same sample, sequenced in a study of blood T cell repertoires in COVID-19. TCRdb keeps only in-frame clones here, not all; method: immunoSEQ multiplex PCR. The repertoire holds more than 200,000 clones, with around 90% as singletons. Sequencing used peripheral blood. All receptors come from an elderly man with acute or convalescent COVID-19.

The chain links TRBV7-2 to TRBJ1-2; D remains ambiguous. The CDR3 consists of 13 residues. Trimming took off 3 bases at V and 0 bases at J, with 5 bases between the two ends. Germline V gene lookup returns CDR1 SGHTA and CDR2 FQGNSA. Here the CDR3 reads CASSLQANYGYTF. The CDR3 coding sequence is TGTGCCAGCAGCTTGCAGGCTAACTATGGCTACACCTTC.

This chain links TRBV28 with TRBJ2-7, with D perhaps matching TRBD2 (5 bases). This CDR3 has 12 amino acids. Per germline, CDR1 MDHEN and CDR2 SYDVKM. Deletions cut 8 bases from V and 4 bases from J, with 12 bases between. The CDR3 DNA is TGTGCCAGCGGAGGCGGTCGGTACGAGCAGTACTTC. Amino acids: CASGGGRYEQYF.

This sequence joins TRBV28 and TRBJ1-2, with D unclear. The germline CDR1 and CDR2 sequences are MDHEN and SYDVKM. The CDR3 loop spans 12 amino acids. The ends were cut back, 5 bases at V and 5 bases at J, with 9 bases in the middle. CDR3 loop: CASSQALYGYTF. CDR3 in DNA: TGTGCCAGCAGTCAGGCCTTGTATGGCTACACCTTC.

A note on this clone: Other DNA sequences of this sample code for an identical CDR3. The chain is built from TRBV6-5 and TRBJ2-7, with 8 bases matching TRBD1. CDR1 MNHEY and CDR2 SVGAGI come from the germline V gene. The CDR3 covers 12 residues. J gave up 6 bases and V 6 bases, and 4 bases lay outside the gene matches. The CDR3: CASRPDRGEQYF. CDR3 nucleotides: TGTGCCAGCAGACCCGACAGGGGCGAGCAGTACTTC.

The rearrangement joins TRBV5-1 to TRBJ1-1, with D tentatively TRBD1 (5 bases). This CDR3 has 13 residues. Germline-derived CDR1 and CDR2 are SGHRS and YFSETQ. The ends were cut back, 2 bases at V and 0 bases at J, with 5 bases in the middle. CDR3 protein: CASSFRVNTEAFF. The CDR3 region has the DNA TGCGCCAGCAGCTTCAGGGTGAACACTGAAGCTTTCTTT.

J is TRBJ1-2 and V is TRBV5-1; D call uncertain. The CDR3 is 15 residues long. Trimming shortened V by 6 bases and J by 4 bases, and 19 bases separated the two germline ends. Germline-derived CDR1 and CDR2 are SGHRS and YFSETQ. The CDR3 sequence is CASTTRAGLGYGYTF. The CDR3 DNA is TGCGCCAGCACCACGAGGGCAGGTCTCGGCTATGGCTACACCTTC.

The CDR3 sequence: CASRRGSGNTIYF. The CDR3 nucleotides are TGTGCCAGCAGGAGGGGGTCTGGAAACACCATATATTTT. The rearrangement joins TRBV21-1 to TRBJ1-3; the D call in the table, TRBD1, was not verified against the DNA. TRBV21-1 is shown as a pseudogene. The CDR3 has 13 amino acids.

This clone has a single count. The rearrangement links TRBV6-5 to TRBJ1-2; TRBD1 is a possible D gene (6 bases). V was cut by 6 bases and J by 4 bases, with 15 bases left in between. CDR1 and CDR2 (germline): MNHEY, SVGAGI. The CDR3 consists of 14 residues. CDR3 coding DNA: TGTGCCAGCAGCCTTACAGGGACGGGCTATGGCTACACCTTC. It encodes CASSLTGTGYGYTF.

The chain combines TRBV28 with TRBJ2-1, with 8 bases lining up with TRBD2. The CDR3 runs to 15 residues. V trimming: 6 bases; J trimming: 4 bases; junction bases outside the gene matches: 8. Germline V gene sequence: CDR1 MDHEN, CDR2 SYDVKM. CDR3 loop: CASRGQRELYNEQFF. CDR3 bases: TGTGCCAGCAGGGGGCAGCGGGAGCTGTACAATGAGCAGTTCTTC.

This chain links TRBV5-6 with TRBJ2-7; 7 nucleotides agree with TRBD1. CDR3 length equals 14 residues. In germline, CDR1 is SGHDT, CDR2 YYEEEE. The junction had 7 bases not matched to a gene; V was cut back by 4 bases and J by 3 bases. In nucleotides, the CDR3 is TGTGCCAGCAGCCCTGCCAGGGGGAGCTACGAGCAGTACTTC. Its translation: CASSPARGSYEQYF.

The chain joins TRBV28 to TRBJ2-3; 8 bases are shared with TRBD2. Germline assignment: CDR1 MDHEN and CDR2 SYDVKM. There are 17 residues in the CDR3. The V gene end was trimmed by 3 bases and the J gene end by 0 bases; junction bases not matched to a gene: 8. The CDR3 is CASSFPGRALSTDTQYF. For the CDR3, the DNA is TGTGCCAGCAGTTTTCCCGGGAGGGCCTTAAGCACAGATACGCAGTATTTT.

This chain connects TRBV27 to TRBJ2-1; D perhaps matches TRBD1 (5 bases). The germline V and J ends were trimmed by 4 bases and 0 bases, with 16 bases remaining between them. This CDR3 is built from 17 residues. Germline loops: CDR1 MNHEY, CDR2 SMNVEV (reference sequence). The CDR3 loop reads CASSWVQGALSYNEQFF. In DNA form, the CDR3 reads TGTGCCAGCAGTTGGGTGCAAGGGGCCCTCTCCTACAATGAGCAGTTCTTC.

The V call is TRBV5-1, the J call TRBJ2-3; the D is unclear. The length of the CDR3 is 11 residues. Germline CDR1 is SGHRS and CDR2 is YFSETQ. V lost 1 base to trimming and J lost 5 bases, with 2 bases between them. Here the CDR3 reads CASSLLDTQYF. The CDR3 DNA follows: TGCGCCAGCAGCTTGCTAGATACGCAGTATTTT.

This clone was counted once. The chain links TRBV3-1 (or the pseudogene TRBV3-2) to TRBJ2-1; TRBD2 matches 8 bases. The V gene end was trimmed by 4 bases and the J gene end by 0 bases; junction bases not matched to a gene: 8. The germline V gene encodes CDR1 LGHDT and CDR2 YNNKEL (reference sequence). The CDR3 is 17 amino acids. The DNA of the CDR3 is TGTGCCAGCAGCCCCCGACTAGCGACTAGCTCCTACAATGAGCAGTTCTTC. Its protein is CASSPRLATSSYNEQFF.

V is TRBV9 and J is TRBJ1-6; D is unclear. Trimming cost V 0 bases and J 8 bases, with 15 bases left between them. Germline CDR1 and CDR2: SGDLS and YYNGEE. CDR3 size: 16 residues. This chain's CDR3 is CASSVGPGPQDSPLHF. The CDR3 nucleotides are TGTGCCAGCAGCGTAGGCCCAGGCCCTCAAGATTCACCCCTCCACTTT.

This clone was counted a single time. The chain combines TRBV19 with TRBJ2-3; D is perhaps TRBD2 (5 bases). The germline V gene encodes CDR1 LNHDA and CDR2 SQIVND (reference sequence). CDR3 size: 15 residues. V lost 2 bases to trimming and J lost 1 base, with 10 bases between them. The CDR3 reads CASSISRAGTDTQYF. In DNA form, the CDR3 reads TGTGCCAGTAGTATATCAAGAGCGGGCACAGATACGCAGTATTTT. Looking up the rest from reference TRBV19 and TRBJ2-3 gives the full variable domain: DGGITQSPKYLFRKEGQNVTLSCEQNLNHDAMYWYRQDPGQGLRLIYYSQIVNDFQKGDIAEGYSVSREKKESFPLTVTSAQKNPTAFYLCASSISRAGTDTQYFGPGTRLTVL.

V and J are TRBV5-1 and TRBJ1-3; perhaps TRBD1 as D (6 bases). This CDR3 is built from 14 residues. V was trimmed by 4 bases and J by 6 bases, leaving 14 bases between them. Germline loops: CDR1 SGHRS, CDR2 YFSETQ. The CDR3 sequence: CASSDPQGSNTIYF. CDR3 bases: TGCGCCAGCAGCGACCCACAGGGTTCAAACACCATATATTTT.

The CDR3 coding sequence is TGTGCCAGCAGTTTGGGACAGGGCACCTACGAGCAGTACTTC. Its translation: CASSLGQGTYEQYF. The gene calls are TRBV28 and TRBJ2-7; 9 bases line up with TRBD1. The CDR3 loop spans 14 amino acids. V shed 3 bases and J 2 bases; nucleotides not matched to a gene: 2. Germline values: CDR1 MDHEN, CDR2 SYDVKM.

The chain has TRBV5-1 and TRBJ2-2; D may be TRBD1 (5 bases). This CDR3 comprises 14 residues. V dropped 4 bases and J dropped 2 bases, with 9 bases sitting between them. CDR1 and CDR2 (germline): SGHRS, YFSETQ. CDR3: CASSAGPNTGELFF. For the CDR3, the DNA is TGCGCCAGCAGCGCAGGGCCAAACACCGGGGAGCTGTTTTTT.

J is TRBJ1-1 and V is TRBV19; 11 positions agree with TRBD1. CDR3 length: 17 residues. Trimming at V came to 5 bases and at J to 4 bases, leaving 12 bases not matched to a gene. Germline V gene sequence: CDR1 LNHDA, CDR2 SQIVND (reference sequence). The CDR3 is CASSGRDRGWRFTEAFF. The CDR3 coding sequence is TGTGCCAGTAGTGGCCGGGACAGGGGGTGGAGGTTCACTGAAGCTTTCTTT. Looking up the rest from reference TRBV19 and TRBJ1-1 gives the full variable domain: DGGITQSPKYLFRKEGQNVTLSCEQNLNHDAMYWYRQDPGQGLRLIYYSQIVNDFQKGDIAEGYSVSREKKESFPLTVTSAQKNPTAFYLCASSGRDRGWRFTEAFFGQGTRLTVV.

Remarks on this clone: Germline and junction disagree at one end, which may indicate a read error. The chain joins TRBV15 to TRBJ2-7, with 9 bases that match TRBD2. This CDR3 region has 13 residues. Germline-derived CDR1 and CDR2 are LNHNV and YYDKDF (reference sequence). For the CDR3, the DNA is TGTGCCACCAGCAGAGAACGGCGGGAGGGCCTTATCTTC. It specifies CATSRERREGLIF.

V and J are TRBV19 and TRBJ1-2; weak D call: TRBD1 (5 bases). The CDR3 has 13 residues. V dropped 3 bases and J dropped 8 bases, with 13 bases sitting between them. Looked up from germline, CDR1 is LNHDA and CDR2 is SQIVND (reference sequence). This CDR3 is CASSMGQGGGYTF. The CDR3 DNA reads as TGTGCCAGTAGTATGGGGCAGGGAGGAGGCTACACCTTC. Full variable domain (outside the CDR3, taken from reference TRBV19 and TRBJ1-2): DGGITQSPKYLFRKEGQNVTLSCEQNLNHDAMYWYRQDPGQGLRLIYYSQIVNDFQKGDIAEGYSVSREKKESFPLTVTSAQKNPTAFYLCASSMGQGGGYTFGSGTRLTVV.

The CDR3 region is CASSPLFSTETGELFF. The DNA for the CDR3 is TGTGCCAGCAGTCCCCTCTTTAGCACGGAGACCGGGGAGCTGTTTTTT. This chain uses TRBV25-1 with TRBJ2-2; D gene unclear. The V end lost 5 bases, the J end lost 5 bases, and 18 bases lay between the germline ends. Germline assignment: CDR1 MGHDK and CDR2 SYGVNS. This CDR3 has 16 amino acids.